This TCR beta chain was documented in a study of T cell repertoires in cytomegalovirus infection. MiXCR, run by TCRdb on the reads, gives a single entry per CDR3 protein. The table has over 90,000 distinct CDR3 sequences, approximately 15% seen once. CDR3 size: 13 residues. Germline V gives CDR1 SGHRS, CDR2 YFSETQ. Between the trimmed V and J ends, which lost 3 bases and 4 bases, there was a span of 9 bases. This clonotype was observed at least ten times. Input material: PBMCs. This chain uses TRBV5-1 with TRBJ2-3; D call uncertain. This TCR came from a human donor in good health (CMV status not recorded). Some clones in this sample may be carry-over from other donors' samples. Here the CDR3 reads CASSSLGSDTQYF. CDR3 nucleotide sequence: TGCGCCAGCAGCTCCCTAGGATCAGATACGCAGTATTTT.